This entry is about one T cell receptor beta chain. This clonotype was picked up many times. Its antigen target is currently unknown. Per-base quality was not reported, and no clone a single base away is much larger than it. The sample's time point label, in plain terms: day 60 (about 2 months) after transplantation. Interpreted using the paper, the treatment or condition label stands for: allogeneic hematopoietic cell transplantation with graft depleted of TCRalphabeta T cells and CD19 B cells. The children who served as transplant recipients had been given grafts of TCRalphabeta/CD19-depleted allogeneic hematopoietic cells. This sample is drawn from a study of T-cell reconstitution after alpha-beta-depleted transplantation in children (TCRdb year 2016). At the level of the whole study: T-cell immune reconstitution after TCRalphabeta/CD19-depleted allogeneic hematopoietic cell transplantation in children was quantitatively tracked in the study by means of TCR repertoire profiling. The study at large found these results: The apparently early alphabetaT-cell count recovery about two months after transplant was reportedly dependent on only several hundred rapidly expanded clones derived from non-depleted graft cells. Over subsequent months, a decline in hyperexpanded clone frequencies was noted, and after one year, T-cell counts and TCRbeta diversity were mostly ascribed to newly produced T cells. The high TCRbeta diversity at day 60 in some patients was ascribed to recipient T cells and intrathymic progenitors that had survived conditioning.

V loses 3 bases at its end and J loses 5 bases; junction bases beyond the gene matches: 9. For CDR1 and CDR2, the germline V gene lists SNHLY and FYNNEI. The CDR3 sequence holds 15 residues, the cysteine and phenylalanine included. Only the CDR3 part of the read is kept: 45 bases, read in frame from the first base. The library was produced with PCR. Data came from an Illumina HiSeq 2500. TCR libraries were prepared with molecular barcoding, using unique molecular identifiers to normalize TCRbeta repertoire quantification. TCRdb itself trimmed the public reads at Q25 with fastp, ran MiXCR and retained productive beta chains. Each CDR3 protein appears once, grouped with its most common genes and DNA. The sample table contains around 30,000 distinct CDR3 sequences; only one count was recorded for 5% to 7% of them. The ten largest clones take up around 27% of the sample.

The TCR sequence derives from a child under two years old who had a stem cell transplant for acute myeloid leukemia, so the T cells may come from the graft donor. The specimen was peripheral blood, collected 60 days after TCRalphabeta/CD19-depleted stem cell transplant. Here the chain combines TRBV2 and TRBJ2-5, and 7 bases in between align with TRBD1. The DNA reads TGTGCCAGCAGTGATATGACGACAGGGACGGAGACCCAGTACTTC. This encodes CASSDMTTGTETQYF.